Presented here are 26 T cell receptor beta chains from one specimen sequenced in a study of regulatory T cells in long-lasting Graves disease. Through Arm-PCR of CDR3 regions and iRepertoire HTBI primers, TCR beta libraries were built. Each CDR3 protein is one row after TCRdb ran MiXCR on the multiplex PCR reads. The sample comprises 680,000 or so distinct CDR3 sequences, roughly 15% of which are singletons, and 15% to 20% rests with the top ten. Time point here: newly diagnosed GD, antithyroid drugs for less than 3 months. Generation of the TCR library employed RNA extracted from PBMCs. This sample also belongs to another study, concerning T cells in Graves' hyperthyroidism and ophthalmopathy.

The source was peripheral blood mononuclear cells (PBMCs), collected at new diagnosis, from a patient treated with antithyroid drugs. The receptor set was obtained from a woman aged 25 to 45 with Graves disease.

This clonotype was seen at least ten times. This chain connects TRBV20-1 to TRBJ1-4; D is possibly TRBD1 (6 bases). This CDR3 region has 17 residues. Trimming cost V 3 bases and J 0 bases, with 17 bases left between them. In germline, CDR1 is DFQATT, CDR2 SNEGSKA (reference sequence). The CDR3 bases are TGCAGTGCTAGCTTCGGGGGCCTCTACGCAACTAATGAAAAACTGTTTTTT. Protein: CSASFGGLYATNEKLFF.

The V gene is TRBV28, the J gene TRBJ1-5; TRBD1 aligns across 7 bases. Germline trimming cut 3 bases from V and 3 bases from J; bases unmatched to any gene: 23. CDR3 length: 21 amino acids. Germline loops: CDR1 MDHEN, CDR2 SYDVKM. DNA of the CDR3: TGTGCCAGCAGTTTCACCTCAAAGAAACCAGGGGGAAGTCCCTTCAATCAGCCCCAGCATTTT. It codes for CASSFTSKKPGGSPFNQPQHF.

In its sample, this clonotype was seen many times. The chain links TRBV7-2 to TRBJ2-3; D is possibly TRBD1 (6 bases). V was cut by 3 bases and J by 6 bases, with 19 bases left in between. CDR1 is SGHTA, CDR2 FQGNSA, per germline. CDR3 length equals 16 residues. The CDR3 here is CASSFHSGVGLDTQYF. Written as DNA, the CDR3 is TGTGCCAGCAGCTTCCACTCAGGGGTGGGCCTGGATACGCAGTATTTT. Together with reference TRBV7-2 and TRBJ2-3, the CDR3 gives the full variable domain: GAGVSQSPSNKVTEKGKDVELRCDPISGHTALYWYRQSLGQGLEFLIYFQGNSAPDKSGLPSDRFSAERTGGSVSTLTIQRTQQEDSAVYLCASSFHSGVGLDTQYFGPGTRLTVL.

This clonotype showed up many times. Here the CDR3 reads CASSPNLAADEQFF. CDR3 DNA sequence: TGTGCCAGCAGTCCAAACTTAGCTGCAGATGAGCAGTTCTTC. The rearrangement uses TRBV3-1 and TRBJ2-1, with D hard to call. With 6 bases removed from V and 8 bases from J, the gap between germline ends came to 17 bases. The CDR3 is 14 residues long. Germline assignment: CDR1 LGHDT and CDR2 YNNKEL (reference sequence).

This sequence joins TRBV27 and TRBJ2-1, with 9 bases identical to TRBD1. The V gene end was trimmed by 5 bases and the J gene end by 7 bases; junction bases not matched to a gene: 12. The CDR3 extends over 16 amino acids. Germline V gene data show CDR1 as MNHEY and CDR2 as SMNVEV (reference sequence). The CDR3 region has the DNA TGTGCCAGCAGTCCTACCGGGACAGGGCCTAGAAATGAGCAGTTCTTC. It translates to CASSPTGTGPRNEQFF.

The chain employs TRBV4-1 and TRBJ2-3; a possible D gene is TRBD2 (6 bases). Germline V lookup: CDR1 MGHRA, CDR2 YSYEKL. This CDR3 contains 15 residues. The V end lost 0 bases, the J end lost 2 bases, and 9 bases lay between the germline ends. Here the CDR3 reads CASSQDRGITDTQYF. The CDR3 DNA follows: TGCGCCAGCAGCCAAGATCGGGGGATCACAGATACGCAGTATTTT.

V usage is TRBV7-9 and J usage is TRBJ2-1, with 7 nucleotides matching TRBD2. CDR1 and CDR2 (germline): SEHNR, FQNEAQ (reference sequence). The CDR3 sequence is 15 residues long. V shed 6 bases, J shed 2 bases, and the junction held 7 bases outside the gene matches. Here the CDR3 DNA reads TGTGCCAGCAGGAAAGCTAGCGGAACCTACAATGAGCAGTTCTTC. Protein sequence: CASRKASGTYNEQFF.

This chain uses TRBV2 with TRBJ2-1, with 7 positions matching TRBD1. There are 12 residues in the CDR3. V lost 6 bases to trimming and J lost 12 bases; unmatched junction nucleotides: 8. Looked up from germline, CDR1 is SNHLY and CDR2 is FYNNEI. CDR3 in amino acids: CASRVTGLRQFF. The CDR3 coding sequence is TGTGCCAGCAGGGTGACAGGGCTGCGGCAGTTCTTC. Full variable domain (remainder filled in from reference TRBV2 and TRBJ2-1): EPEVTQTPSHQVTQMGQEVILRCVPISNHLYFYWYRQILGQKVEFLVSFYNNEISEKSEIFDDQFSVERPDGSNFTLKIRSTKLEDSAMYFCASRVTGLRQFFGPGTRLTVL.

This clonotype came up many times. This sequence joins TRBV7-3 and TRBJ2-1; D remains ambiguous. Germline values: CDR1 SGHTA, CDR2 FQGTGA. This CDR3 contains 13 residues. V was trimmed by 0 bases and J by 8 bases, leaving 8 bases between them. The CDR3 here is CASSLTVRDEQFF. CDR3 sequence (DNA): TGTGCCAGCAGCTTAACGGTCCGGGATGAGCAGTTCTTC.

This clonotype was found a few times. V and J are TRBV7-3 and TRBJ2-3, with D perhaps TRBD1 or TRBD2 (5 bases each). The CDR3 is 15 amino acids. Germline CDR1 reads SGHTA; CDR2 reads FQGTGA. V was trimmed by 5 bases and J by 4 bases, leaving 16 bases between them. CDR3 residues: CASSQTAGSADTQYF. In DNA, the CDR3 is TGTGCCAGCAGCCAAACGGCAGGGAGCGCAGATACGCAGTATTTT.

This clonotype has only a few counts. This rearrangement joins TRBV28 to TRBJ1-2, with D uncertain. V was clipped by 1 base and J by 12 bases, with 12 bases between them. From germline, CDR1 is MDHEN and CDR2 SYDVKM. CDR3 length: 12 amino acids. CDR3 region: CASSLYRSSNTF. The CDR3 nucleotides are TGTGCCAGCAGTTTATATCGGTCATCAAACACCTTC.

The chain couples TRBV29-1 to TRBJ2-2; tentative D call: TRBD1 (5 bases). This CDR3 comprises 12 residues. V lost 5 bases and J 1 base, leaving 5 bases between the germline ends. Germline CDR1 and CDR2: SQVTM and ANQGSEA. CDR3 sequence: CSVTGNTGELFF. The CDR3 DNA reads TGCAGCGTTACAGGGAACACCGGGGAGCTGTTTTTT.

Ten or more counts support this clonotype. The chain joins TRBV28 to TRBJ1-4; 7 nucleotides agree with TRBD1. This CDR3 is 12 amino acids long. V gave up 5 bases and J gave up 16 bases; unmatched junction bases: 10. The germline V gene has CDR1 MDHEN and CDR2 SYDVKM. The CDR3 nucleotides read TGTGCCAGCAGTCCTCGACAGGGTAGTTGGTTTTTT. Protein: CASSPRQGSWFF.

This sequence joins TRBV11-2 and TRBJ2-2; a weak D match, TRBD2 (6 bases). This CDR3 is built from 15 residues. Germline V gene lookup returns CDR1 SGHAT and CDR2 FQNNGV. V gave up 1 base and J gave up 6 bases, with 12 bases separating them. CDR3 loop: CASSLGGASAGELFF. As DNA, the CDR3 is TGTGCCAGCAGCTTAGGCGGGGCGTCGGCCGGGGAGCTGTTTTTT.

This clonotype showed up just a few times. The chain uses TRBV20-1 and TRBJ2-7; a weak D match, TRBD2 (5 bases). V shed 6 bases and J shed 5 bases, with 11 bases lying between them. CDR1 and CDR2 (germline): DFQATT, SNEGSKA (reference sequence). The CDR3 spans 11 residues. The DNA for the CDR3 is TGCAGTGCCCCCGGGGTTCACGAGCAGTACTTC. It specifies CSAPGVHEQYF.

In this sample, this clonotype turned up many times. This rearrangement joins TRBV12-3 or TRBV12-4 to TRBJ2-7, with 12 positions matching TRBD2. V trimming: 9 bases; J trimming: 5 bases; junction bases outside the gene matches: 8. This CDR3 region has 14 residues. In DNA form, the CDR3 reads TGTGCCAGTTTTCTAGCGGGAGGGTCGCACGAGCAGTACTTC. Translation: CASFLAGGSHEQYF.

The sample holds a few counts of this clonotype. This chain uses TRBV7-2 with TRBJ2-5, with 7 bases fitting TRBD2. V trimming: 2 bases; J trimming: 4 bases; junction bases outside the gene matches: 4. Germline V gene data show CDR1 as SGHTA and CDR2 as FQGNSA. This CDR3 region has 14 residues. The CDR3 reads CASSLTGEGETQYF. The DNA for the CDR3 is TGTGCCAGCAGCTTAACCGGGGAGGGAGAGACCCAGTACTTC.

The V gene is TRBV5-1, the J gene TRBJ2-7, with D unclear. The V and J ends lost 2 bases and 4 bases respectively, with 13 bases between them. This CDR3 is 14 amino acids long. Germline assignment: CDR1 SGHRS and CDR2 YFSETQ. This CDR3 is CASSFWYSGYEQYF. CDR3 coding DNA: TGCGCCAGCAGCTTTTGGTACTCTGGGTACGAGCAGTACTTC.

This clonotype was observed many times. This rearrangement joins TRBV7-9 to TRBJ1-5; D unclear. Germline CDR1 and CDR2: SEHNR and FQNEAQ (reference sequence). The V end lost 1 base, the J end lost 4 bases, and 11 bases lay between the germline ends. CDR3 size: 15 residues. The CDR3, as DNA: TGTGCCAGCAGCTTAGGGCGGGGTAGGAATCAGCCCCAGCATTTT. Encoded protein: CASSLGRGRNQPQHF.

This clonotype was found many times. This chain joins TRBV27 and TRBJ1-2, with D perhaps matching TRBD1 (5 bases). This CDR3 is 16 amino acids long. Germline V gene lookup returns CDR1 MNHEY and CDR2 SMNVEV (reference sequence). Trimming shortened V by 2 bases and J by 3 bases, and 16 bases separated the two germline ends. The CDR3 DNA follows: TGTGCCAGCAGTTTACGGGTAAAAGACAGTTACTATGGCTACACCTTC. Its protein product is CASSLRVKDSYYGYTF.

This clonotype was found a few times. The chain uses TRBV27 and TRBJ2-7; D is unclear. The germline V gene encodes CDR1 MNHEY and CDR2 SMNVEV (reference sequence). This CDR3 is built from 14 residues. V shed 6 bases and J shed 3 bases, with 15 bases lying between them. The DNA of the CDR3 is TGTGCCAGCAGCCCGCGTGGTCTCCTCTACGAGCAGTACTTC. It specifies CASSPRGLLYEQYF.

In this sample, this clonotype turned up many times. The rearrangement links TRBV3-1 to TRBJ2-7; D tentatively reads TRBD1 or TRBD2 (5 bases each). This CDR3 comprises 13 residues. V was pared by 5 bases and J by 6 bases, with 14 bases between. Germline V gene sequence: CDR1 LGHDT, CDR2 YNNKEL (reference sequence). CDR3 sequence reads: CASSGTTRGEQYF. The CDR3 DNA reads as TGTGCCAGCAGCGGGACGACAAGGGGCGAGCAGTACTTC.

The chain is built from TRBV12-3 or TRBV12-4 and TRBJ2-3, with 7 bases lining up with TRBD2. CDR3 length equals 15 residues. The trim removed 7 bases at V and 7 bases at J, leaving 14 bases unmatched. CDR3 DNA sequence: TGTGCCAGCACCGACGGACTAGAAAGCCTAAATACGCAGTATTTT. Protein sequence: CASTDGLESLNTQYF.

In regard to this clonotype: This may stem from a read error, because a much larger clone lies one nucleotide away. The V call is TRBV6-2 or TRBV6-3, the J call TRBJ1-5; D not certain. This CDR3 has 14 amino acids. Germline V gene data show CDR1 as MNHEY and CDR2 as SVGEGT. The CDR3 reads CASSYYSLNQPQRF. The CDR3 DNA reads as TGTGCCAGCAGTTACTACTCCTTAAATCAGCCCCAGCGTTTT.

Ten or more counts support this clonotype. The gene calls are TRBV6-1 and TRBJ1-3; D gene uncertain. The CDR3 runs to 13 residues. The V and J ends lost 1 base and 9 bases respectively, with 10 bases between them. Germline CDR1 reads MNHNS; CDR2 reads SASEGT. CDR3 coding DNA: TGTGCCAGCAGTGAAGAAAGTCGGGGCACCATATATTTT. Translated, it gives CASSEESRGTIYF.

This clonotype was picked up many times. J is TRBJ2-1 and V is TRBV7-2; the D is unclear. The V gene's germline CDR1 is SGHTA and CDR2 FQGNSA. V lost 2 bases and J 9 bases, leaving 11 bases between the germline ends. The CDR3 consists of 13 residues. The CDR3, as DNA: TGTGCCAGCAGCTTATCAGTCATCCCTGAGCAGTTCTTC. Protein: CASSLSVIPEQFF.